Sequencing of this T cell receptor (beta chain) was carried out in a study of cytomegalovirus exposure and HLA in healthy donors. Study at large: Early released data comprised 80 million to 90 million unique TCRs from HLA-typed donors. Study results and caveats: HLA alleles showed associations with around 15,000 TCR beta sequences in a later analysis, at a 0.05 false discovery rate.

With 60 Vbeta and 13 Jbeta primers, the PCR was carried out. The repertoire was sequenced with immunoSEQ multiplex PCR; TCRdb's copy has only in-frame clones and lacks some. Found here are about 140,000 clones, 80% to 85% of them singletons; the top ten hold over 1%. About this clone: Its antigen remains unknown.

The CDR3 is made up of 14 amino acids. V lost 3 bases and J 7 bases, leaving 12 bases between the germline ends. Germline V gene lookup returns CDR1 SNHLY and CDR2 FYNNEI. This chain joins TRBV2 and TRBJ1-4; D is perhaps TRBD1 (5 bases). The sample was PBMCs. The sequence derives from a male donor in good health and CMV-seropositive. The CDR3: CASSDPGLGEKLFF. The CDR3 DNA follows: TGTGCCAGCAGTGATCCAGGGCTTGGTGAAAAACTGTTTTTT.